This T cell receptor (beta chain) was recovered during a study of cytotoxic CD8 clonotypes in ibrutinib-treated CLL. In the case of this clone: Its antigen is unknown.

Study-level findings and limits: Circulating CD8+ T-cell counts were tracked by baseline clonality, which exceeded that of age-matched healthy donors. Higher clonality was seen at ibrutinib response and a return toward baseline at progression.

Sequencing used immunoSEQ multiplex PCR; TCRdb keeps in-frame clones, though not all of them. The table shows about 150,000 clones, with roughly 83% occurring only once. The CDR3 loop spans 15 amino acids. Losses at the gene ends were 2 bases for V and 15 bases for J; bases not matched to a gene: 14. Germline CDR1 is MGHDK and CDR2 is SYGVNS. The rearrangement links TRBV25-1 to TRBJ2-1; TRBD2 matches 9 bases. This specimen consisted of PBMCs, obtained after 12 months of ibrutinib treatment. The sequence came from a human donor with chronic lymphocytic leukemia. The CDR3 sequence is CASSEVGVAGVLRFF. CDR3 coding DNA: TGTGCCAGCAGTGAAGTGGGGGTAGCGGGAGTGTTGAGGTTCTTC.